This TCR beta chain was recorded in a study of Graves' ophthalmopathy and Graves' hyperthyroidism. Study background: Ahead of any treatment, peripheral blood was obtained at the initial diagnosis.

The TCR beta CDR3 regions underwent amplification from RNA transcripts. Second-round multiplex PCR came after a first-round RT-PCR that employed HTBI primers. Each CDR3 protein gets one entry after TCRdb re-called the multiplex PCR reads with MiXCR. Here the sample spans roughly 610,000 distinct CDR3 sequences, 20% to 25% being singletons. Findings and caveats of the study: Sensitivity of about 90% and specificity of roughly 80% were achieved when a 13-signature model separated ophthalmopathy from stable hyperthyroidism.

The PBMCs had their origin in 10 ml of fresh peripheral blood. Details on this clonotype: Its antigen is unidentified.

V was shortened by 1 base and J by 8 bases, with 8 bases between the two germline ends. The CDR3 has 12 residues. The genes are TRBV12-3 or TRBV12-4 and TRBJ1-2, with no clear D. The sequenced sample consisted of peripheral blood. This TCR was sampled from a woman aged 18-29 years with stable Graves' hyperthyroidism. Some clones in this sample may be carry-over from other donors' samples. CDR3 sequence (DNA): TGTGCCAGCAGTTTAGAGGAGGACGGCTACACCTTC. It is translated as CASSLEEDGYTF.